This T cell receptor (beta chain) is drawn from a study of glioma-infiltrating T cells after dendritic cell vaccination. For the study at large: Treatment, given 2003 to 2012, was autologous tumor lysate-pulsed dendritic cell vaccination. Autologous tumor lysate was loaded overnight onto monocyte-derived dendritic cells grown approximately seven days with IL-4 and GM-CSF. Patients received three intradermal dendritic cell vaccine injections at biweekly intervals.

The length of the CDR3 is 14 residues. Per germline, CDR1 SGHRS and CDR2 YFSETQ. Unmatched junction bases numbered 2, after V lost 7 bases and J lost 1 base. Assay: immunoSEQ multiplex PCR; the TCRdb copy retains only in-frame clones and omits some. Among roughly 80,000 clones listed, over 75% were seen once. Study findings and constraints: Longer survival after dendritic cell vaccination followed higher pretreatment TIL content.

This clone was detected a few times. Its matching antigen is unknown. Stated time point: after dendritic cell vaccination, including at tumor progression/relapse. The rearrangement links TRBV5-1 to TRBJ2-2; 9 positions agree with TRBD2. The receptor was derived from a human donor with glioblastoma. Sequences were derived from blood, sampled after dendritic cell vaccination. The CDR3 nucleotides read TGCGCCAGCTCTAGCGGGAAGAACACCGGGGAGCTGTTTTTT. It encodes CASSSGKNTGELFF. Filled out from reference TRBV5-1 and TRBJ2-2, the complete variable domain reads KAGVTQTPRYLIKTRGQQVTLSCSPISGHRSVSWYQQTPGQGLQFLFEYFSETQRNKGNFPGRFSGRQFSNSRSEMNVSTLELGDSALYLCASSSGKNTGELFFGEGSRLTVL.